The 13 T cell receptor beta chains below come from one sample, sequenced in a study of blood T cell repertoires in COVID-19. Libraries were prepared by immunoSEQ multiplex PCR; TCRdb keeps only in-frame clonotypes and omits some of them. The sample contains a few hundred thousand clones, approximately 86% of which appear only once. Material: PBMCs or T cells enriched from blood (not recorded which). The receptors stem from a woman between 45 and 60 years old with acute COVID-19.

Comments on this clone: The sample contains more than one DNA sequence encoding this CDR3. The chain recombines TRBV7-2 with TRBJ2-5, with TRBD1 as a possible D gene (6 bases). CDR1 is SGHTA and CDR2 is FQGNSA in the germline V gene. The CDR3 runs 15 residues. Trimming pared 2 bases from V and 4 bases from J, leaving 14 bases between. The chain's CDR3 is CASSLRLAGAETQYF. Here the CDR3 DNA reads TGTGCCAGCAGCTTAAGGTTGGCAGGGGCAGAGACCCAGTACTTC.

The chain joins TRBV7-2 to TRBJ1-4; D ambiguous. The germline V and J ends were trimmed by 2 bases and 8 bases, with 21 bases remaining between them. The CDR3 runs to 17 residues. Germline values: CDR1 SGHTA, CDR2 FQGNSA. The CDR3 is CASSLPKRSALREKLFF. DNA for the CDR3: TGTGCCAGCAGCTTACCTAAGAGGTCGGCCCTGAGGGAAAAACTGTTTTTT.

The V call is TRBV30, the J call TRBJ1-1; unclear D gene. CDR3 length equals 13 residues. V was shortened by 0 bases and J by 0 bases, with 5 bases between the two germline ends. From germline, CDR1 is GTSNPN and CDR2 SVGIG (reference sequence). CDR3 region: CAWSVHMNTEAFF. The CDR3 DNA reads as TGTGCCTGGAGTGTACATATGAACACTGAAGCTTTCTTT. The variable domain in full, completed from reference TRBV30 and TRBJ1-1, reads SQTIHQWPATLVQPVGSPLSLECTVEGTSNPNLYWYRQAAGRGLQLLFYSVGIGQISSEVPQNLSASRPQDRQFILSSKKLLLSDSGFYLCAWSVHMNTEAFFGQGTRLTVV.

The chain couples TRBV12-3 or TRBV12-4 to TRBJ2-5; 7 nucleotides line up with TRBD1. This CDR3 contains 13 residues. Trimming cost V 6 bases and J 4 bases; bases outside gene matches: 5. The CDR3 nucleotides read TGTGCCAGCAGACAGACAGGGCCAGAGACCCAGTACTTC. Protein: CASRQTGPETQYF.

This rearrangement joins TRBV30 to TRBJ2-7, with TRBD1 as a possible D gene (6 bases). Trimming removed 4 bases from V and 2 bases from J, with 15 bases in between. The CDR3 contains 14 residues. CDR1 and CDR2 from the germline V gene are GTSNPN and SVGIG (reference sequence). The CDR3 here is CAWNGQGFTYEQYF. The CDR3, as DNA: TGTGCCTGGAACGGGCAGGGGTTCACCTACGAGCAGTACTTC.

The rearrangement links TRBV3-1 (or the pseudogene TRBV3-2) to TRBJ1-5; maybe TRBD1 (5 bases). V was clipped by 0 bases and J by 2 bases, with 11 bases between them. CDR3 length: 16 residues. CDR1 and CDR2 (germline): LGHDT, YNNKEL (reference sequence). The CDR3 sequence: CASSQDSGPRNQPQHF. The CDR3 DNA reads as TGTGCCAGCAGCCAAGATTCAGGGCCCCGCAATCAGCCCCAGCATTTT.

The CDR3 loop reads CASSFTWEAFF. As DNA, the CDR3 is TGTGCCAGCAGTTTTACCTGGGAGGCTTTCTTT. V and J are TRBV28 and TRBJ1-1; D uncertain. The V end was cut by 3 bases, the J end by 11 bases, with 10 bases between. The CDR3 length is 11 residues. Germline loops: CDR1 MDHEN, CDR2 SYDVKM.

Regarding this clone: An end of the junction does not agree with germline; a read error may underlie this. The rearrangement joins TRBV7-8 to TRBJ2-7, with 12 nucleotides matching TRBD1. This CDR3 is built from 14 residues. Germline-derived CDR1 and CDR2 are SGHVS and FQNEAQ. CDR3 sequence (DNA): TGTGCCAGCAGCTCGCGAGGGACAGGGGGCGCGGCGGACTTC. The encoded protein is CASSSRGTGGAADF.

The rearrangement uses TRBV28 and TRBJ2-3; 11 bases are shared with TRBD2. V dropped 3 bases and J dropped 8; count of bases not matched to a gene: 7. The germline V gene has CDR1 MDHEN and CDR2 SYDVKM. The length of the CDR3 is 15 residues. This CDR3 is CASSLYSGRAGTQYF. The CDR3 DNA reads as TGTGCCAGCAGTTTGTATAGCGGGAGGGCTGGTACGCAGTATTTT. Together with reference TRBV28 and TRBJ2-3, the CDR3 gives the full variable domain: DVKVTQSSRYLVKRTGEKVFLECVQDMDHENMFWYRQDPGLGLRLIYFSYDVKMKEKGDIPEGYSVSREKKERFSLILESASTNQTSMYLCASSLYSGRAGTQYFGPGTRLTVL.

Notes on this clone: Other DNA variants within this sample encode the same CDR3. The chain has TRBV20-1 and TRBJ2-1, with D uncertain. Germline V lookup: CDR1 DFQATT, CDR2 SNEGSKA (reference sequence). The CDR3 length is 10 residues. The V end lost 4 bases, the J end lost 6 bases, and 4 bases lay between the germline ends. Here the CDR3 reads CSAIFNEQFF. In nucleotides, the CDR3 is TGCAGTGCTATCTTCAATGAGCAGTTCTTC.

The genes are TRBV18 and TRBJ1-1; D remains unclear. The CDR3 consists of 12 residues. CDR1 KGHSH and CDR2 LQKENI come from the germline V gene. V gave up 9 bases and J gave up 4 bases, with 12 bases separating them. As DNA, the CDR3 is TGTGCCAGTGGAGGGTTAGCCACTGAAGCTTTCTTT. This codes for CASGGLATEAFF.

The genes are TRBV3-1 (or the pseudogene TRBV3-2) and TRBJ2-7; D is ambiguous. The CDR3 has 13 amino acids. The V and J ends lost 0 bases and 3 bases respectively, with 6 bases between them. Germline V CDR1 and CDR2: LGHDT, YNNKEL (reference sequence). Written as DNA, the CDR3 is TGTGCCAGCAGCCAAGATAATCTCTACGAGCAGTACTTC. Its protein product is CASSQDNLYEQYF.

The V and J genes are TRBV6-1 and TRBJ2-7, with 10 bases aligning to TRBD2. Germline V gene data show CDR1 as MNHNS and CDR2 as SASEGT. This CDR3 has 15 residues. Trimming took 2 bases from V and 4 from J; bases not matched to a gene: 5. The CDR3 DNA is TGTGCCAGCAGTGAACGGCAGCGGGAGGGTTACGAGCAGTACTTC. Translated: CASSERQREGYEQYF.